This T cell receptor beta chain was sequenced during a study of shared clonotypes between healthy human individuals. Study at large: CD4 naive cells filled three plates per donor, CD4 memory three, CD8 naive two and CD8 memory one. Study results and limitations: A handful of donors had 4% to 5% of their naive CD4 clonotypes in common.

An approximately 200 ng quantity of DNA, tens of thousands of T cell genomes, went into the sorted-subset replicate PCRs. The repertoire was sequenced with immunoSEQ multiplex PCR; TCRdb's copy has only in-frame clones and lacks some. The sample records more than 850,000 clones, more than 75% being singletons. Comments on this clone: Its antigen is undetermined.

This CDR3 comprises 14 residues. Trimming took 1 base from V and 5 from J, leaving 11 bases between them. The germline gives CDR1 SGHAT, CDR2 FQNNGV. This chain joins TRBV11-2 and TRBJ2-5; D remains ambiguous. What was sequenced was memory CD4+ T cells from PBMCs. Subset: CD45RA-negative fraction. The receptor comes from a young man in good health. Some clones in this sample may be carry-over from other donors' samples. The CDR3 nucleotides read TGTGCCAGCAGCTTAGGGCACATCATTGAGACCCAGTACTTC. This encodes CASSLGHIIETQYF.